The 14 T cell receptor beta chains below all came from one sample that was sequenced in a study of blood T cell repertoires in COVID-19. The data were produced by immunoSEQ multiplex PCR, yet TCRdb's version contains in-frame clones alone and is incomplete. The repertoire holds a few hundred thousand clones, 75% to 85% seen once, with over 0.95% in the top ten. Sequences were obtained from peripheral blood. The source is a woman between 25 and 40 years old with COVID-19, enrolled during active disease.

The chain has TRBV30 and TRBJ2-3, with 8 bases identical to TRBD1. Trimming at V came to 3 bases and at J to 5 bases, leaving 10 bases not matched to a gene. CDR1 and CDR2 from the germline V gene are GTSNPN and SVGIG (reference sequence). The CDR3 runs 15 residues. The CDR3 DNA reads TGTGCCTGGAGCCCCGGGACAGGAGCGCTAGATACGCAGTATTTT. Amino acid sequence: CAWSPGTGALDTQYF. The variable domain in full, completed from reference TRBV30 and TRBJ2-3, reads SQTIHQWPATLVQPVGSPLSLECTVEGTSNPNLYWYRQAAGRGLQLLFYSVGIGQISSEVPQNLSASRPQDRQFILSSKKLLLSDSGFYLCAWSPGTGALDTQYFGPGTRLTVL.

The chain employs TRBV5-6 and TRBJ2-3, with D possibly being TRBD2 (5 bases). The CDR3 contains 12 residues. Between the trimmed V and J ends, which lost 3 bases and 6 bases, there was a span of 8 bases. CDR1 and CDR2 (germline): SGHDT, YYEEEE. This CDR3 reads CASSSTGDTQYF. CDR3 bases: TGTGCCAGCAGCTCGACGGGGGATACGCAGTATTTT.

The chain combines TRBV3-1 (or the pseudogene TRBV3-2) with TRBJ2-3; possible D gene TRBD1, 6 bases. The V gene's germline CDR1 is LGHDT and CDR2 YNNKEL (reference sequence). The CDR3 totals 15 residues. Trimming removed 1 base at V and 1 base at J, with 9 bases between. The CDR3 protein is CASSQAGHRTDTQYF. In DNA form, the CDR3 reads TGTGCCAGCAGCCAAGCGGGACACCGCACAGATACGCAGTATTTT.

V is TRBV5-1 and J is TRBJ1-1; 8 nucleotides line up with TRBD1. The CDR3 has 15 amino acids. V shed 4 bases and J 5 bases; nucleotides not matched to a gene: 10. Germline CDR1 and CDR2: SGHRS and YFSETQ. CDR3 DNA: TGCGCCAGCAGCCCAACAGGACAGGGACGGACTGAAGCTTTCTTT. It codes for CASSPTGQGRTEAFF.

CDR3 in DNA: TGTGCCACCAGTGACCCCAACAGGGGAACGGACACCGGGGAGCTGTTTTTT. It is translated as CATSDPNRGTDTGELFF. V usage is TRBV24-1 and J usage is TRBJ2-2; 7 bases are a match to TRBD1. Germline CDR1 KGHDR, CDR2 SFDVKD. V lost 4 bases, J lost 3 bases, and 10 bases stayed unmatched. The CDR3 spans 17 residues.

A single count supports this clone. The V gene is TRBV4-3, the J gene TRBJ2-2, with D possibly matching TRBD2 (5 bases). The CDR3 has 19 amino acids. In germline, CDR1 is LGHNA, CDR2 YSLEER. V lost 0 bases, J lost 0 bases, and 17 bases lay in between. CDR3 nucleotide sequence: TGCGCCAGCAGCCAAGAAGCGGAGGTGGGGTTCGCGAACACCGGGGAGCTGTTTTTT. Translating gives CASSQEAEVGFANTGELFF.

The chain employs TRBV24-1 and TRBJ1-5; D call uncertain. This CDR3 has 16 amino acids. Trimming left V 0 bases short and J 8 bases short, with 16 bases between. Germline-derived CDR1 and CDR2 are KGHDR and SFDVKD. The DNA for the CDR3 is TGTGCCACCAGTGATTTGGTGGGCTCCCAAGATAAGCCCCAGCATTTT. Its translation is CATSDLVGSQDKPQHF.

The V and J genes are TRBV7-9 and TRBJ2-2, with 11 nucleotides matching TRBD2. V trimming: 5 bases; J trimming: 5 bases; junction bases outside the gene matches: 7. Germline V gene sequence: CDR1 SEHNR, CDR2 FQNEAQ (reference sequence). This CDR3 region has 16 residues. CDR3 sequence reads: CASSPLAGGPTGELFF. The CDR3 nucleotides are TGTGCCAGCAGCCCCTTAGCGGGGGGGCCAACCGGGGAGCTGTTTTTT.

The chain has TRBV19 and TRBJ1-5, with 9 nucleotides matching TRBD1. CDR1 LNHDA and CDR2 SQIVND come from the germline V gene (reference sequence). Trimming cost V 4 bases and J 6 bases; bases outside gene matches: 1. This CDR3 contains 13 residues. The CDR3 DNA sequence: TGTGCCAGTAGTAGGGACAGGGTTCAGCCCCAGCATTTT. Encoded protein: CASSRDRVQPQHF.

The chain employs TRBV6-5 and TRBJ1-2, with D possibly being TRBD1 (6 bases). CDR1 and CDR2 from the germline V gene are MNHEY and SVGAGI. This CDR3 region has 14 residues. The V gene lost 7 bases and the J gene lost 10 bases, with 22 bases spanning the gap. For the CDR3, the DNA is TGTGCCAGCATCTCCTACGGGGGGCGAGGTACCTACACCTTC. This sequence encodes CASISYGGRGTYTF.

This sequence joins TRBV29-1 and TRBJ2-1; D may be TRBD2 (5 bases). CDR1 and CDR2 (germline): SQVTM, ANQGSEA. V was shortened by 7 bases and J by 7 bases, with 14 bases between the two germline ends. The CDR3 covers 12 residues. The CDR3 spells CSANTEENEQFF. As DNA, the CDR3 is TGCAGCGCCAACACGGAGGAGAATGAGCAGTTCTTC.

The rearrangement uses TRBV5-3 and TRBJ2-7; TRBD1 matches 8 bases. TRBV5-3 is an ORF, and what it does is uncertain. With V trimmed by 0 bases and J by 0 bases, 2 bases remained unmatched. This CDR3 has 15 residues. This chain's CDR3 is CARSLGGQASYEQYF. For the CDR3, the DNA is TGTGCCAGAAGCTTGGGGGGACAGGCCTCCTACGAGCAGTACTTC.

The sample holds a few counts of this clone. CDR3 sequence reads: CAIRGDSGNTIYF. Written as DNA, the CDR3 is TGTGCCATCAGGGGCGACTCTGGAAACACCATATATTTT. The chain uses TRBV10-3 and TRBJ1-3; D ambiguous. Germline CDR1 is ENHRY and CDR2 is SYGVKD. This CDR3 region has 13 residues. Trimming cost V 6 bases and J 0 bases, with 6 bases left between them.

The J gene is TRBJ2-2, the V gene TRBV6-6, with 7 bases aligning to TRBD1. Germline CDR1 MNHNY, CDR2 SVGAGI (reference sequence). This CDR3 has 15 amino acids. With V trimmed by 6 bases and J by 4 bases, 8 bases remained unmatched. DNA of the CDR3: TGTGCCAGCAGCCTTAGACAGGGAAGCACCGGGGAGCTGTTTTTT. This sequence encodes CASSLRQGSTGELFF.